The present T cell receptor (beta chain) was sequenced within a study of blood T cell repertoires in COVID-19. Clones were read by immunoSEQ multiplex PCR, and TCRdb kept only the in-frame ones, dropping some. The table lists 250,000 or so clones, approximately 87% of them singletons, with about 1.4% in the top ten. Germline CDR1 is LGHNA and CDR2 is YSLEER. The length of the CDR3 is 14 residues. V was cut by 0 bases and J by 5 bases, with 10 bases left in between. V gene TRBV4-3 combines with J gene TRBJ1-2; maybe TRBD1 (5 bases). This sequence was found in a woman in her thirties or forties who had recovered from COVID-19. The sample taken for sequencing was peripheral blood. This CDR3 reads CASSQDLGLYGYTF. CDR3 nucleotide sequence: TGCGCCAGCAGCCAAGACCTGGGGCTTTATGGCTACACCTTC.